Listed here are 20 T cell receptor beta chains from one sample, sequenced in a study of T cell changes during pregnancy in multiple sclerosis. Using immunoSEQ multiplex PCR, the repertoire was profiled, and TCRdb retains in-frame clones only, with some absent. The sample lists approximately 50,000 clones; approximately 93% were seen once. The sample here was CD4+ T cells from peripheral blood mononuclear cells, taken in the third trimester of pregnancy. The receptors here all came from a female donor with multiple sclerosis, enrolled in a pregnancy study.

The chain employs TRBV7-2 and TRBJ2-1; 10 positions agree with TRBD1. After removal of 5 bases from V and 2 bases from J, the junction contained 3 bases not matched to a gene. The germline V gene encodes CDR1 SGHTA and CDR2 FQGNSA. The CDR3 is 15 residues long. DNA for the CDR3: TGTGCCAGCAGCCCCGGGACAGGGGCCTACAATGAGCAGTTCTTC. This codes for CASSPGTGAYNEQFF. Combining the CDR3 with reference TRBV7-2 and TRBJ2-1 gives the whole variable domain GAGVSQSPSNKVTEKGKDVELRCDPISGHTALYWYRQSLGQGLEFLIYFQGNSAPDKSGLPSDRFSAERTGGSVSTLTIQRTQQEDSAVYLCASSPGTGAYNEQFFGPGTRLTVL.

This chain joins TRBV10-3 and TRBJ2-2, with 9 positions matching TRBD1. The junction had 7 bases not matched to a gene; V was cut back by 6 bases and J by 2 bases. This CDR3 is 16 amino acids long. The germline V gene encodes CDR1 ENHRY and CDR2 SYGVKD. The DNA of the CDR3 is TGTGCCATCAGGGGAGGACAGGGGATCAACACCGGGGAGCTGTTTTTT. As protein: CAIRGGQGINTGELFF.

The CDR3 reads CASSFWGGLAPNNEQFF. As DNA, the CDR3 is TGTGCCAGCAGTTTTTGGGGAGGGCTAGCCCCTAATAATGAGCAGTTCTTC. The chain recombines TRBV28 with TRBJ2-1; 7 bases are a match to TRBD2. The CDR3 contains 17 residues. CDR1 is MDHEN, CDR2 SYDVKM, per germline. Trimming removed 3 bases from V and 7 bases from J; junction bases left unmatched: 15.

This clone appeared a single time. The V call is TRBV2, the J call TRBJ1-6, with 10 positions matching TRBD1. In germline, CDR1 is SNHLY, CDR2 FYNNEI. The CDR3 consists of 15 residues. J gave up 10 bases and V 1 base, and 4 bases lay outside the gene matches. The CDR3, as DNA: TGTGCCAGCAGTGAAGGGACAGGGGGGTGGTCACCCCTCCACTTT. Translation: CASSEGTGGWSPLHF.

This chain's CDR3 is CASSVGRVNTEAFF. In DNA, the CDR3 is TGTGCCAGCAGCGTAGGGCGGGTGAACACTGAAGCTTTCTTT. This chain links TRBV9 with TRBJ1-1; D call uncertain. Germline loops: CDR1 SGDLS, CDR2 YYNGEE. Trimming pared 0 bases from V and 0 bases from J, leaving 6 bases between. The CDR3 runs to 14 residues.

The CDR3 reads CASTGGWRNYGYTF. CDR3 bases: TGTGCCTCCACGGGGGGGTGGAGGAACTATGGCTACACCTTC. This chain joins TRBV19 and TRBJ1-2, with D tentatively TRBD1 (5 bases). The CDR3 sequence is 14 residues long. V lost 11 bases to trimming and J lost 2 bases, with 18 bases between them. Germline assignment: CDR1 LNHDA and CDR2 SQIVND (reference sequence).

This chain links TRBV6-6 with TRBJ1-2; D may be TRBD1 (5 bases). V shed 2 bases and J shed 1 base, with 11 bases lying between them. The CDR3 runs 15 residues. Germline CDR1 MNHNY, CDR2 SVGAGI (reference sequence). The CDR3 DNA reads TGTGCCAGCAGTTACCTGACAGAACTTAACTATGGCTACACCTTC. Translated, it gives CASSYLTELNYGYTF.

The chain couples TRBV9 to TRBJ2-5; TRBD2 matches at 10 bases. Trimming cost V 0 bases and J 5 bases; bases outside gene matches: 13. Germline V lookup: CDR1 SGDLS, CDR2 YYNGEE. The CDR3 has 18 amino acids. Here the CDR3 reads CASSVEGDSGRREETQYF. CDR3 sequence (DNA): TGTGCCAGCAGCGTAGAGGGCGATAGCGGGAGGAGGGAGGAGACCCAGTACTTC.

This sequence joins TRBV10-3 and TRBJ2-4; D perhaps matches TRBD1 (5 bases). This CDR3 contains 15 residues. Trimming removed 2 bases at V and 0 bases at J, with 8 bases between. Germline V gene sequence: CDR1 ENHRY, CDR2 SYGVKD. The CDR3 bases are TGTGCCATCAGTGAGGACAGACTAGCCAAAAACATTCAGTACTTC. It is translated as CAISEDRLAKNIQYF.

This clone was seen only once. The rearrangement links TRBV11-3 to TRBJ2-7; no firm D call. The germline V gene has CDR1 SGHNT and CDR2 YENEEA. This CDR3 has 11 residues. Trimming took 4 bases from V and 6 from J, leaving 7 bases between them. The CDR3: CASSSQVEQYF. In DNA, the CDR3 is TGTGCCAGCAGCTCTCAGGTCGAGCAGTACTTC.

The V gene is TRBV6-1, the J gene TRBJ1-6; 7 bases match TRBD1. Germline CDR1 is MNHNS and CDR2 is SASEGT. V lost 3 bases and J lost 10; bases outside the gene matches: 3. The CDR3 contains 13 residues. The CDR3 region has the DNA TGTGCCAGCAGTGACGACAGGGCATCACCCCTCCACTTT. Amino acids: CASSDDRASPLHF.

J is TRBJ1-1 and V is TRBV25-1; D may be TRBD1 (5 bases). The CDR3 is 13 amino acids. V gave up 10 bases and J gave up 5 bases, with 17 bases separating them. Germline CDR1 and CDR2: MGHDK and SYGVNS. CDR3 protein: CATKSGPGTEAFF. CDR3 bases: TGTGCCACCAAGTCTGGGCCAGGGACTGAAGCTTTCTTT.

This chain's CDR3 is CASSLQGLAGDEQYF. Written as DNA, the CDR3 is TGTGCCAGCTCACTACAGGGACTAGCGGGAGATGAGCAGTACTTC. V is TRBV18 and J is TRBJ2-7; the match to TRBD2 covers 14 bases. Germline assignment: CDR1 KGHSH and CDR2 LQKENI. Trimming at V came to 4 bases and at J to 7 bases, leaving 6 bases not matched to a gene. This CDR3 has 15 amino acids.

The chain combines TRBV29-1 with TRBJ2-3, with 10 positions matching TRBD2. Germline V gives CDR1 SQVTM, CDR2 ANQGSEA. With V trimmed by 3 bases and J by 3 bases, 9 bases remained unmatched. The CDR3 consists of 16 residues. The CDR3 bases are TGCAGCGTTGATACACCGGGACTAGCGAGGACAGATACGCAGTATTTT. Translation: CSVDTPGLARTDTQYF.

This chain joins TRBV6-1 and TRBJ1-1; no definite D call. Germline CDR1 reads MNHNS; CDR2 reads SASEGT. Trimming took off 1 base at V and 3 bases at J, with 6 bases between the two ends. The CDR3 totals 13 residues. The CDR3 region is CASSEVLDTEAFF. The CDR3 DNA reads TGTGCCAGCAGTGAAGTTTTAGACACTGAAGCTTTCTTT.

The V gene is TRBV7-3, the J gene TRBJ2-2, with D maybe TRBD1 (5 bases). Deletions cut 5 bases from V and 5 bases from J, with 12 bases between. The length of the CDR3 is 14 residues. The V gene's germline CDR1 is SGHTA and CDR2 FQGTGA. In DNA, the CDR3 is TGTGCCAGCAGCCCCAGGGTCGAGACCGGGGAGCTGTTTTTT. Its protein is CASSPRVETGELFF.

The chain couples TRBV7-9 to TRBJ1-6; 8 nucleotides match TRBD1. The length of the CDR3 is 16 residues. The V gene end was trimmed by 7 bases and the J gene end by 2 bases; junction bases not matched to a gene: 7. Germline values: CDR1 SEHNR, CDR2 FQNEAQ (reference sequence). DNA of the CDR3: TGTGCCAGCACCACAGGGGACAGGACCTATAATTCACCCCTCCACTTT. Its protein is CASTTGDRTYNSPLHF.

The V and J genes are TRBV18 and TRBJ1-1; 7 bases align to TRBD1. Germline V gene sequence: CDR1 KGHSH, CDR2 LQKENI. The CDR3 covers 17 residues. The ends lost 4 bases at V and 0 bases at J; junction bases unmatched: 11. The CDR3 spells CASSLGTAISLNTEAFF. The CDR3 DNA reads TGTGCCAGCTCACTAGGGACAGCGATTAGTCTGAACACTGAAGCTTTCTTT.

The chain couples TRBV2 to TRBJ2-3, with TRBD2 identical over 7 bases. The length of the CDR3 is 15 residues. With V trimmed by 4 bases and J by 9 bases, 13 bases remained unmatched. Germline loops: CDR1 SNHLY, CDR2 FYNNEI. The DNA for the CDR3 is TGTGCCAGCAGTGGTCCCGCTGCCGAGCGGGGAACGCAGTATTTT. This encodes CASSGPAAERGTQYF.

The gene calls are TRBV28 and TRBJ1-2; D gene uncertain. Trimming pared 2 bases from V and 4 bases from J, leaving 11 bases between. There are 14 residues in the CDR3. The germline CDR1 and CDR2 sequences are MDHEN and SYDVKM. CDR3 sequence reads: CASSLTHSGYGYTF. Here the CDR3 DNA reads TGTGCCAGCAGTTTAACCCACAGCGGCTATGGCTACACCTTC.